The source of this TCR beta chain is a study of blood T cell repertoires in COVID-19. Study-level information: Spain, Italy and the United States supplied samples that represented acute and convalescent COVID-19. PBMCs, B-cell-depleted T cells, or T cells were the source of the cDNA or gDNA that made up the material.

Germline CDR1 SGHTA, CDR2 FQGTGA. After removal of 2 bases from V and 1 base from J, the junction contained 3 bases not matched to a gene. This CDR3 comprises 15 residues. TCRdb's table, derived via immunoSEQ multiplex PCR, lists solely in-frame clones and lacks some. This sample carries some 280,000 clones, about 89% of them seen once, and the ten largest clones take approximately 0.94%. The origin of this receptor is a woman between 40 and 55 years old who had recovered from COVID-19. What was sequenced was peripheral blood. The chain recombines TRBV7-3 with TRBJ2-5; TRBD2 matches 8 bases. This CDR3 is CASSLGLAGQETQYF. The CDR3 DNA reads TGTGCCAGCAGCTTAGGGCTAGCGGGCCAAGAGACCCAGTACTTC. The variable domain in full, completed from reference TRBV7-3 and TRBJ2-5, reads GAGVSQTPSNKVTEKGKYVELRCDPISGHTALYWYRQSLGQGPEFLIYFQGTGAADDSGLPNDRFFAVRPEGSVSTLKIQRTERGDSAVYLCASSLGLAGQETQYFGPGTRLLVL.